The 18 T cell receptor beta chains listed next were all sequenced from one sample in a study of blood T cells in healthy people across ages. Alongside a J-beta primer mix, a sample-barcoded 5' primer served in a second PCR lasting about 7 to 11 cycles. TCRdb recomputed calls from the 5' RACE reads with MiXCR, one row per CDR3 protein. The data hold roughly 800,000 distinct CDR3 sequences, with roughly 64% observed a single time. Source material: blood. The receptors derive from a man between 25 and 39 years old in good health.

V is TRBV3-1 and J is TRBJ2-5, with 9 bases matching TRBD2. The CDR3 loop spans 15 amino acids. CDR1 is LGHDT and CDR2 is YNNKEL in the germline V gene (reference sequence). With 0 bases clipped from V and 4 bases from J, the junction kept 3 bases outside the gene matches. DNA for the CDR3: TGTGCCAGCAGCCAAGATAGCGGGGGCAGAGAGACCCAGTACTTC. It codes for CASSQDSGGRETQYF.

The chain links TRBV2 to TRBJ2-7; D might be TRBD2 (6 bases). In germline, CDR1 is SNHLY, CDR2 FYNNEI. Trimming took off 11 bases at V and 1 base at J, with 15 bases between the two ends. The CDR3 loop spans 13 amino acids. CDR3 in amino acids: CAGALAPSYEQYF. The CDR3 bases are TGTGCCGGCGCCCTAGCGCCATCCTACGAGCAGTACTTC. Using reference TRBV2 and TRBJ2-7 for the parts outside the CDR3, the full variable domain is EPEVTQTPSHQVTQMGQEVILRCVPISNHLYFYWYRQILGQKVEFLVSFYNNEISEKSEIFDDQFSVERPDGSNFTLKIRSTKLEDSAMYFCAGALAPSYEQYFGPGTRLTVT.

The chain is built from TRBV6-1 and TRBJ2-1; unclear D gene. Judging by the DNA end, TRBJ2-7 fits better; the J call may be wrong. The CDR3 spans 13 residues. Germline CDR1 and CDR2: MNHNS and SASEGT. CDR3 in amino acids: CASSALPVAEQYF. The DNA for the CDR3 is TGTGCCAGCAGTGCCCTCCCAGTCGCTGAGCAGTACTTC.

The V call is TRBV20-1, the J call TRBJ2-3, with 11 bases identical to TRBD2. Germline loops: CDR1 DFQATT, CDR2 SNEGSKA (reference sequence). J was trimmed by 3 bases and V by 5 bases; bases with no gene match: 7. The CDR3 runs 15 residues. CDR3 nucleotides: TGCAGTGCTCGCCGGACTAGCGGGTCAACAGATACGCAGTATTTT. Translation: CSARRTSGSTDTQYF.

The rearrangement links TRBV20-1 to TRBJ1-1, with 9 bases aligning to TRBD1. The CDR3 extends over 10 amino acids. Trimming took 8 bases from V and 11 from J; bases not matched to a gene: 6. Germline lookup yields CDR1 DFQATT and CDR2 SNEGSKA (reference sequence). The CDR3 reads CSLAGTGAFF. In nucleotides, the CDR3 is TGCAGTTTGGCCGGGACAGGGGCTTTCTTT.

The chain joins TRBV12-3 or TRBV12-4 to TRBJ2-5, with D hard to call. There are 12 residues in the CDR3. V gave up 5 bases and J gave up 6 bases, with 10 bases separating them. CDR3 sequence: CASSQVEKTQYF. In nucleotides, the CDR3 is TGTGCCAGCAGTCAGGTTGAGAAGACCCAGTACTTC.

The CDR3: CSALPRRGGYTF. The CDR3 DNA reads as TGCAGTGCTCTACCACGGCGGGGTGGCTACACCTTC. V gene TRBV20-1 combines with J gene TRBJ1-2; unclear D gene. Per the germline V gene, CDR1 is DFQATT and CDR2 is SNEGSKA (reference sequence). V was shortened by 5 bases and J by 7 bases, with 14 bases between the two germline ends. There are 12 residues in the CDR3.

The rearrangement uses TRBV7-2 and TRBJ1-2; D remains ambiguous. CDR1 is SGHTA and CDR2 is FQGNSA in the germline V gene. The V end was cut by 4 bases, the J end by 3 bases, with 15 bases between. The CDR3 covers 15 residues. DNA of the CDR3: TGTGCCAGCAGCTCAGCTACAAGATTGCACTATGGCTACACCTTC. It encodes CASSSATRLHYGYTF.

V and J are TRBV29-1 and TRBJ1-1; D is ambiguous. V was cut by 4 bases and J by 6 bases, with 15 bases left in between. CDR1 and CDR2 (germline): SQVTM, ANQGSEA. CDR3 size: 13 residues. The CDR3 loop reads CSVAVVIFAEAFF. The CDR3 DNA reads as TGCAGCGTTGCTGTGGTTATTTTTGCTGAAGCTTTCTTT.

The V and J genes are TRBV20-1 and TRBJ1-6; D is perhaps TRBD1 (5 bases). This CDR3 spans 14 amino acids. CDR1 is DFQATT, CDR2 SNEGSKA, per germline (reference sequence). The V and J ends lost 0 bases and 7 bases respectively, with 10 bases between them. The CDR3 DNA reads as TGCAGTGCTAGAGATTCAGGGAGCAATTCACCCCTCCACTTT. Residues: CSARDSGSNSPLHF.

This chain links TRBV7-2 with TRBJ2-1; D uncertain. CDR3 length: 15 residues. V shed 1 base and J shed 2 bases, with 9 bases lying between them. Germline-derived CDR1 and CDR2 are SGHTA and FQGNSA. CDR3 sequence (DNA): TGTGCCAGCAGCTTAGAACGGTGGGCCTACAATGAGCAGTTCTTC. As protein: CASSLERWAYNEQFF.

In this sample, this clonotype turned up a few times. The genes are TRBV10-3 and TRBJ2-3, with D perhaps TRBD2 (5 bases). Trimming left V 3 bases short and J 6 bases short, with 7 bases between. The germline gives CDR1 ENHRY, CDR2 SYGVKD. The CDR3 totals 12 residues. As DNA, the CDR3 is TGTGCCATCAGTGATGAGGGCGATACGCAGTATTTT. This translates into CAISDEGDTQYF.

This chain uses TRBV6-4 with TRBJ2-7, with 7 bases identical to TRBD1. Trimming removed 11 bases from V and 4 bases from J; junction bases left unmatched: 17. CDR1 and CDR2 from the germline V gene are MRHNA and SNTAGT. There are 15 residues in the CDR3. The CDR3, as DNA: TGTGCCGGCACGGTTGGTGGGACAGCGATGTACGAGCAGTACTTC. It translates to CAGTVGGTAMYEQYF.

This chain uses TRBV30 with TRBJ1-6; a weak D match, TRBD1 (6 bases). Trimming removed 5 bases from V and 7 bases from J, with 12 bases in between. Germline CDR1 is GTSNPN and CDR2 is SVGIG (reference sequence). The CDR3 is 13 amino acids. The CDR3 nucleotides read TGTGCCTGGGGCACAGGGTGGAATTCACCCCTCCACTTT. As protein: CAWGTGWNSPLHF. The variable domain in full, completed from reference TRBV30 and TRBJ1-6, reads SQTIHQWPATLVQPVGSPLSLECTVEGTSNPNLYWYRQAAGRGLQLLFYSVGIGQISSEVPQNLSASRPQDRQFILSSKKLLLSDSGFYLCAWGTGWNSPLHFGNGTRLTVT.

The chain uses TRBV18 and TRBJ2-1, with 7 bases fitting TRBD2. Germline CDR1 reads KGHSH; CDR2 reads LQKENI. This CDR3 region has 15 residues. V shed 3 bases, J shed 5 bases, and the junction held 7 bases outside the gene matches. The CDR3 DNA sequence: TGTGCCAGCTCACCCTTTGGGGGGACTAACAATGAGCAGTTCTTC. Protein product: CASSPFGGTNNEQFF.

This chain connects TRBV7-9 to TRBJ2-7; the D is unclear. The J call could be wrong; TRBJ2-5 is a better fit for the DNA end. Germline CDR1 SEHNR, CDR2 FQNEAQ (reference sequence). The CDR3 consists of 12 residues. The DNA of the CDR3 is TGTGCCAGCACCCAAAAATCGGAGACCCAGTACTTC. Translated, it gives CASTQKSETQYF.

V and J are TRBV5-1 and TRBJ2-5, with D unresolved. CDR1 is SGHRS and CDR2 is YFSETQ in the germline V gene. V lost 4 bases to trimming and J lost 4 bases, with 17 bases between them. This CDR3 has 15 amino acids. The chain's CDR3 is CASSTTTIAAETQYF. The CDR3 DNA sequence: TGCGCCAGCAGCACAACAACCATCGCGGCAGAGACCCAGTACTTC.

As regards this clonotype: Its ends do not fully match the called genes, so a read error is possible. This chain connects TRBV6-5 to TRBJ2-5, with D possibly TRBD1 on 6 matching bases. The J call is in doubt because the DNA end fits TRBJ2-7 better. Germline V gives CDR1 MNHEY, CDR2 SVGAGI. The CDR3 sequence is 13 residues long. The CDR3 DNA reads as TGTGCCAGCAGTAACTCCCGACAGGCCGAGCAGTACTTC. This codes for CASSNSRQAEQYF.